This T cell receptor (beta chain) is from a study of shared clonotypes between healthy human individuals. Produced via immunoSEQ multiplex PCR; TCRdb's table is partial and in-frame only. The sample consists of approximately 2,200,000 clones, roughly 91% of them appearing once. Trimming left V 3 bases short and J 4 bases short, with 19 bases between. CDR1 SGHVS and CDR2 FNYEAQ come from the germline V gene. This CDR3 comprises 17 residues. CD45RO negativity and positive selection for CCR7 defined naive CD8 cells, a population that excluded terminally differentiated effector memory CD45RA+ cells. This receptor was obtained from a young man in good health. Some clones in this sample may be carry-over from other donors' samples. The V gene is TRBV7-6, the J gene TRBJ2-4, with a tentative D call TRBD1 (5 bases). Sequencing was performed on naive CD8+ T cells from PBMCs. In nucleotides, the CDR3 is TGTGCCAGCAGCTTGGGGCGGCGGACAACGGGTAAAAACATTCAGTACTTC. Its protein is CASSLGRRTTGKNIQYF.